This TCR beta chain was captured by sequencing in a study of regulatory T cells in long-lasting Graves disease. In this sample, this clonotype turned up many times. Its specificity is not known. V lost 7 bases and J lost 5, with 14 bases in between. CDR3 length equals 13 residues. The V gene's germline CDR1 is MNHNS and CDR2 SASEGT. For TCR beta, libraries came from iRepertoire HTBI primers and Arm-PCR of CDR3 regions. MiXCR, applied by TCRdb to the multiplex PCR reads, yields one record per CDR3 protein. The repertoire holds roughly 450,000 distinct CDR3 sequences, with about a quarter as singletons. Broader study findings: Whereas new patients shared 800 to 1,000 public clonotypes, persistent patients shared more, at 2,500 to 3,500.

The time point is: persistent/refractory GD, antithyroid drugs over 5 years with positive TRAb. Generation of the TCR library employed RNA extracted from PBMCs. The chain couples TRBV6-1 to TRBJ1-2; no reliable D call. The sample here was peripheral blood mononuclear cells (PBMCs), taken when the disease was refractory, from a patient treated with antithyroid drugs. This TCR was recovered from a female donor with Graves disease. The CDR3 coding sequence is TGTGCCAGCATGAACAGAGCTACGTATGGCTACACCTTC. Amino acid sequence: CASMNRATYGYTF.